The 26 T cell receptor beta chains below were found in one sample sequenced in a study of identical twins. Each CDR3 protein gets one entry after TCRdb re-called the 5' RACE reads with MiXCR. The sample records some 760,000 distinct CDR3 sequences, over 15% being singletons. These data also featured in a second study, about T cells expressing NK-cell markers.

Sequencing was carried out using PBMCs. The origin of the receptors is a woman younger than 30 in good health.

This chain connects TRBV12-3 or TRBV12-4 to TRBJ2-2, with 7 nucleotides matching TRBD2. V lost 2 bases, J lost 12 bases, and 6 bases stayed unmatched. This CDR3 comprises 13 residues. The CDR3 region is CASSLLAALKLFF. CDR3 in DNA: TGTGCCAGCAGTTTACTAGCGGCTTTGAAGCTGTTTTTT.

In its sample, this clonotype was seen a few times. The gene calls are TRBV9 and TRBJ2-7; 9 bases match TRBD1. This CDR3 spans 14 amino acids. V shed 3 bases and J 5 bases; nucleotides not matched to a gene: 6. From germline, CDR1 is SGDLS and CDR2 YYNGEE. The CDR3 loop is CASSGRDREHEQYF. The CDR3 region has the DNA TGTGCCAGCAGCGGGAGGGACAGGGAACACGAGCAGTACTTC. Complete variable domain (other parts from reference TRBV9 and TRBJ2-7): DSGVTQTPKHLITATGQRVTLRCSPRSGDLSVYWYQQSLDQGLQFLIQYYNGEERAKGNILERFSAQQFPDLHSELNLSSLELGDSALYFCASSGRDREHEQYFGPGTRLTVT.

This chain connects TRBV27 to TRBJ1-6; D may be TRBD1 (6 bases). The V end was cut by 5 bases, the J end by 13 bases, with 18 bases between. The germline V gene has CDR1 MNHEY and CDR2 SMNVEV (reference sequence). CDR3 length: 14 residues. The CDR3 spells CASSPDSRLGPLHF. The CDR3 DNA follows: TGTGCCAGCAGTCCGGACAGCCGACTTGGTCCCCTCCACTTT.

This clonotype was detected a few times. V usage is TRBV4-2 and J usage is TRBJ2-5, with 8 bases identical to TRBD2. Germline trimming cut 5 bases from V and 5 bases from J; bases unmatched to any gene: 7. CDR1 is LGHNA and CDR2 is YNFKEQ in the germline V gene. The CDR3 length is 14 residues. CDR3 sequence: CASSTRGGRETQYF. As DNA, the CDR3 is TGTGCCAGCAGCACCCGGGGGGGCCGGGAGACCCAGTACTTC.

The V gene is TRBV6-5, the J gene TRBJ2-3, with 7 bases that match TRBD2. The V gene's germline CDR1 is MNHEY and CDR2 SVGAGI. The CDR3 is made up of 13 amino acids. V gave up 2 bases and J gave up 6 bases; unmatched junction bases: 2. The CDR3 loop is CASSYGTIDTQYF. CDR3 nucleotide sequence: TGTGCCAGCAGTTACGGGACTATCGATACGCAGTATTTT.

In its sample, this clonotype was seen a few times. The chain combines TRBV6-1 with TRBJ1-5; D is possibly TRBD1 (6 bases). V lost 5 bases to trimming and J lost 7 bases, with 18 bases between them. Germline CDR1 MNHNS, CDR2 SASEGT. The CDR3 is made up of 15 amino acids. CDR3 residues: CASSRTSGVGQPQHF. CDR3 coding DNA: TGTGCCAGCAGTCGCACTTCAGGGGTGGGGCAGCCCCAGCATTTT.

This chain joins TRBV4-2 and TRBJ2-7; a weak D match, TRBD2 (6 bases). The V and J ends lost 3 bases and 0 bases respectively, with 12 bases between them. The CDR3 length is 15 residues. Germline values: CDR1 LGHNA, CDR2 YNFKEQ. The CDR3 spells CASSQLSGLSYEQYF. The CDR3 DNA reads TGTGCCAGCAGCCAGCTTAGCGGACTCTCCTACGAGCAGTACTTC.

The V gene is TRBV12-3 or TRBV12-4, the J gene TRBJ2-6; a weak D match, TRBD1 (6 bases). Trimming shortened V by 8 bases and J by 0 bases, and 14 bases separated the two germline ends. The CDR3 has 16 amino acids. The CDR3 spells CASQQGSYSGANVLTF. The CDR3 region has the DNA TGTGCCAGCCAGCAGGGGTCCTACTCTGGGGCCAACGTCCTGACTTTC.

The chain has TRBV30 and TRBJ1-2; D not resolved. This CDR3 comprises 11 residues. Germline assignment: CDR1 GTSNPN and CDR2 SVGIG (reference sequence). V dropped 0 bases and J dropped 6 bases, with 5 bases sitting between them. For the CDR3, the DNA is TGTGCCTGGAGTGTACGGGATGGCTACACCTTC. Translation gives CAWSVRDGYTF.

The rearrangement uses TRBV2 and TRBJ1-2; D is possibly TRBD1 (5 bases). V dropped 7 bases and J dropped 5 bases, with 14 bases sitting between them. CDR1 SNHLY and CDR2 FYNNEI come from the germline V gene. The CDR3 runs 13 residues. The CDR3 nucleotides are TGTGCCAGCACTCAGGGCCCACCATATGGCTACACCTTC. Encoded protein: CASTQGPPYGYTF. Together with reference TRBV2 and TRBJ1-2, the CDR3 gives the full variable domain: EPEVTQTPSHQVTQMGQEVILRCVPISNHLYFYWYRQILGQKVEFLVSFYNNEISEKSEIFDDQFSVERPDGSNFTLKIRSTKLEDSAMYFCASTQGPPYGYTFGSGTRLTVV.

This clonotype was counted a single time. This chain links TRBV20-1 with TRBJ2-2; D not certain. Germline assignment: CDR1 DFQATT and CDR2 SNEGSKA (reference sequence). The V gene lost 6 bases and the J gene lost 4 bases, with 12 bases spanning the gap. The CDR3 runs 13 residues. The CDR3 DNA reads as TGCAGTGCCCCCATAGCACTCACCGGGGAGCTGTTTTTT. Protein: CSAPIALTGELFF.

Only a few counts were recorded for this clonotype. The chain joins TRBV5-5 to TRBJ2-7; 7 bases are a match to TRBD2. Trimming removed 6 bases from V and 3 bases from J; junction bases left unmatched: 12. The CDR3 covers 15 residues. Germline lookup yields CDR1 SGHKS and CDR2 YYEKEE (reference sequence). The CDR3 loop reads CASNPRASGFYEQYF. CDR3 nucleotide sequence: TGTGCCAGCAACCCGAGGGCTAGCGGCTTCTACGAGCAGTACTTC.

This clonotype occurred a few times. The chain is built from TRBV20-1 and TRBJ2-3; D possibly corresponds to TRBD2 (5 bases). V was cut by 3 bases and J by 6 bases, with 22 bases left in between. Germline V gene lookup returns CDR1 DFQATT and CDR2 SNEGSKA (reference sequence). The CDR3 consists of 16 residues. CDR3 sequence (DNA): TGCAGTGCTAGGCCCCGCATAGAGGGATATTGGGATACGCAGTATTTT. Its translation: CSARPRIEGYWDTQYF.

The CDR3 protein is CASRDRRELFF. The CDR3 bases are TGTGCCAGCAGGGATAGACGGGAGCTGTTTTTT. The chain combines TRBV6-2 or TRBV6-3 with TRBJ2-2, with D unclear. The CDR3 sequence is 11 residues long. CDR1 and CDR2 (germline): MNHEY, SVGEGT. With 6 bases removed from V and 9 bases from J, the gap between germline ends came to 8 bases.

In its sample, this clonotype was seen a few times. The CDR3 protein is CASSELSTMNTEAFF. DNA of the CDR3: TGTGCCAGCAGTGAATTGAGCACTATGAACACTGAAGCTTTCTTT. The V gene is TRBV25-1, the J gene TRBJ1-1; D remains ambiguous. Trimming cost V 1 base and J 0 bases, with 9 bases left between them. The CDR3 runs to 15 residues. CDR1 MGHDK and CDR2 SYGVNS come from the germline V gene.

Only a few counts were recorded for this clonotype. This chain connects TRBV27 to TRBJ2-2; 7 nucleotides line up with TRBD2. This CDR3 has 13 amino acids. The junction had 7 bases not matched to a gene; V was cut back by 6 bases and J by 9 bases. Per the germline V gene, CDR1 is MNHEY and CDR2 is SMNVEV (reference sequence). CDR3 DNA sequence: TGTGCCAGCAGCCCTAGCGGAAGGCGGGAGCTGTTTTTT. Translating gives CASSPSGRRELFF.

The chain is built from TRBV7-2 and TRBJ2-1, with TRBD2 matching over 7 bases. V lost 5 bases, J lost 12 bases, and 10 bases stayed unmatched. Germline CDR1 SGHTA, CDR2 FQGNSA. This CDR3 comprises 13 residues. The CDR3: CASSQPREIRQFF. The CDR3 region has the DNA TGTGCCAGCAGCCAGCCGCGGGAGATAAGGCAGTTCTTC.

The V gene is TRBV6-1, the J gene TRBJ2-3; D is perhaps TRBD2 (5 bases). Trimming took 4 bases from V and 1 from J, leaving 9 bases between them. The CDR3 spans 14 residues. Germline V lookup: CDR1 MNHNS, CDR2 SASEGT. This CDR3 reads CASSVPGGTDTQYF. The CDR3 bases are TGTGCCAGCAGTGTACCCGGGGGCACAGATACGCAGTATTTT.

DNA of the CDR3: TGTGCCAGCAGCTCTCTAGCGGGACCCGCAAAGAGCACAGATACGCAGTATTTT. Encoded protein: CASSSLAGPAKSTDTQYF. V and J are TRBV7-3 and TRBJ2-3, with 9 bases identical to TRBD2. Unmatched junction bases numbered 11, after V lost 4 bases and J lost 0 bases. This CDR3 has 18 amino acids. The germline V gene has CDR1 SGHTA and CDR2 FQGTGA.

The genes are TRBV2 and TRBJ2-7; 8 positions agree with TRBD2. This CDR3 comprises 14 residues. Trimming at V came to 3 bases and at J to 6 bases, leaving 7 bases not matched to a gene. CDR1 is SNHLY and CDR2 is FYNNEI in the germline V gene. CDR3 loop: CASSDVTGGVEQYF. CDR3 coding DNA: TGTGCCAGCAGTGACGTAACGGGAGGGGTCGAGCAGTACTTC.

In its sample, this clonotype was seen a few times. The chain joins TRBV10-3 to TRBJ2-1; D may be TRBD2 (6 bases). V lost 6 bases, J lost 2 bases, and 11 bases lay in between. Germline CDR1 and CDR2: ENHRY and SYGVKD. The CDR3 runs 14 residues. The CDR3 coding sequence is TGTGCCATCAGGGATCTAGCGACCTACAATGAGCAGTTCTTC. Encoded protein: CAIRDLATYNEQFF.

This clonotype was observed a few times. The V call is TRBV20-1, the J call TRBJ2-7; 10 bases are shared with TRBD2. The ends lost 0 bases at V and 0 bases at J; junction bases unmatched: 5. This CDR3 is built from 16 residues. CDR1 and CDR2 from the germline V gene are DFQATT and SNEGSKA (reference sequence). CDR3 coding DNA: TGCAGTGCTAGAGATCTCCTAGCGGGAGACTCCTACGAGCAGTACTTC. Protein product: CSARDLLAGDSYEQYF.

This clonotype was recorded a few times. The CDR3 is CASSLAGTPLEQYF. In DNA form, the CDR3 reads TGTGCCAGCAGCTTAGCCGGGACTCCCCTCGAGCAGTACTTC. The V call is TRBV7-9, the J call TRBJ2-7; D perhaps matches TRBD2 (6 bases). The CDR3 spans 14 residues. V was clipped by 0 bases and J by 6 bases, with 12 bases between them. The germline gives CDR1 SEHNR, CDR2 FQNEAQ (reference sequence).

V gene TRBV5-1 combines with J gene TRBJ1-1; 7 bases are shared with TRBD1. V was pared by 4 bases and J by 7 bases, with 7 bases of the junction left unmatched. CDR1 SGHRS and CDR2 YFSETQ come from the germline V gene. The CDR3 spans 13 residues. The CDR3 DNA sequence: TGCGCCAGCAGCATCGGGACAGTTTATGAAGCTTTCTTT. It is translated as CASSIGTVYEAFF.

The J gene is TRBJ2-7, the V gene TRBV5-1; TRBD1 is a possible D gene (6 bases). CDR1 and CDR2 from the germline V gene are SGHRS and YFSETQ. The CDR3 runs 14 residues. Trimming took 2 bases from V and 5 from J, leaving 14 bases between them. CDR3 nucleotide sequence: TGCGCCAGCAGCTTTCCGGGACACGGAGACGAGCAGTACTTC. It yields the protein CASSFPGHGDEQYF.

The chain joins TRBV5-1 to TRBJ2-5; D gene ambiguous. There are 15 residues in the CDR3. The ends were cut back, 0 bases at V and 5 bases at J, with 14 bases in the middle. Germline CDR1 SGHRS, CDR2 YFSETQ. The CDR3 DNA is TGCGCCAGCAGCTTGGGGCAGGACCGTTCGGAGACCCAGTACTTC. Translated, it gives CASSLGQDRSETQYF.